This T cell receptor beta chain is from a study of control samples from healthy donors and cancer patients. Generated by immunoSEQ multiplex PCR, the TCRdb table keeps only in-frame clones and is missing some. The sample includes over 120,000 clones, about 91% of them seen just once. The germline V gene encodes CDR1 SGDLS and CDR2 YYNGEE. With V trimmed by 4 bases and J by 4 bases, 8 bases remained unmatched. The CDR3 is made up of 15 amino acids. This clonotype was obtained from a man younger than 45 in good health. The genes are TRBV9 and TRBJ1-1; 9 bases are shared with TRBD1. The sample consisted of blood. The CDR3 sequence is CASSITYRGLTEAFF. For the CDR3, the DNA is TGTGCCAGCAGCATAACCTACAGGGGGCTCACTGAAGCTTTCTTT.